Sequencing of this TCR beta chain was carried out in a study of human T cells and chemical hapten exposure. Study overall: How much TCR each sample yielded varied, mostly because pooled library volumes differed slightly. Points from the study as a whole: Sensitization with DPC brought no change to TCRs above 1 in 1000 in frequency.

Germline CDR1 reads SNHLY; CDR2 reads FYNNEI. CDR3 length equals 16 residues. A word on this clonotype: Its antigen is not known. Germline and junction disagree at one end, which may indicate a read error.

Documented time point: healthy volunteer bleed at 6 weeks. Total RNA was extracted from unfractionated whole blood. In the library, unique molecular identifiers were attached to individual cDNA molecules. Study processing details: Sample-level TCR yields exhibited a median of around 90,000, with a range of roughly 20,000 to 750,000. TCRdb passed the RACE reads through MiXCR, listing each CDR3 protein once. The V and J calls and clone size come from TCRdb's table, not from the authors' own analysis. The top ten clones hold 3.4% of a sample with some 65,000 distinct CDR3 sequences, about 6% of them seen once.

This receptor was obtained from a female donor in good health. Some clones in this sample may be carry-over from other donors' samples. Material for sequencing was whole blood. This chain uses TRBV2 with TRBJ2-3, with 7 bases lining up with TRBD2. CDR3 DNA sequence: TGTGCCAGCAGCGAAGGCTTGGGACTACGCACAGATACGCAGTATTTT. Its protein is CASSEGLGLRTDTQYF.